Listed below are T cell receptor beta chains from one sample, sequenced in a study of blood T cell repertoires in COVID-19. Assay used: immunoSEQ multiplex PCR; TCRdb lists only in-frame clones, some missing. Among under 300,000 clones listed, roughly 88% were seen once. The sequencing sample was made of PBMCs or T cells enriched from blood (not recorded which). These receptors all stem from a woman aged 40 to 50 with acute COVID-19. The conserved cysteine and the conserved F or W are not part of the CDR3 here. Clone size is given for some rows only: seen once, a few or many times, or a class if the clone is expanded.

V | size | CDR3
TRBV19 | . | ASRRGPEGQNYGYT
TRBV18 | . | ASSLRPPFVSLGKNIQY
TRBV5-1 | . | ASSLAAGEGRSDTQY
TRBV30 | few | AWSPAYTEAF
TRBV7-2 | . | ASSLRGLDTEAF
TRBV19 | . | ASSTHRVGNYGYT
TRBV7-7 | . | ASSLRVEGVTSGANVLT
TRBV7-2 | . | ASSLGTGYPFDGYT
TRBV9 | . | ASSVAVPGYEQY
TRBV2 | . | ASSDRVSYTDTQY
TRBV7-2 | . | ASLFSGGVRTRQETQY
TRBV5-6 | . | ASSPTGRIDGYT
TRBV30 | . | APPGRAPQPQH
TRBV6-9 | . | ASSLERGDTQY
TRBV2 | . | ASKERGPNTGELF
TRBV7-8 | . | ASTRQGAVEQY
TRBV25-1 | . | ARLAQGADTEAF
TRBV28 | . | ASSFPPGAGGEQY
TRBV6-5 | . | ASSYSPRVDTGELF
TRBV29-1 | . | SGQIGGGGETQY
TRBV5-6 | . | ASTPEGPGANYGYT
TRBV2 | . | ASSPDRSNQPQH
TRBV3-1/TRBV3-2 | . | ASSPPRDTGELF
TRBV7-2 | . | ASSTDRGSPGNTIY
TRBV4-2 | . | ASSQEGGGAREKLF
TRBV24-1 | . | ATSDPSHPLAGGYTQY
TRBV7-8 | . | ASSLSREGGYT
TRBV24-1 | once | ATSVEGSGELF
TRBV19 | . | ATADRVDIQY
TRBV19 | . | ASSRRGGTEAF
TRBV10-1 | . | ASSDPTSARGTDTQY
TRBV29-1 | . | SVADRGRFETQY
TRBV5-8 | . | ASNQGIKNIQY
TRBV7-2 | few | ASSFREGNYGYT
TRBV19 | . | ASSIDLGRGGRSPLH
TRBV2 | . | ASSEGGLAKNIQY
TRBV1 | . | TSSQGATIY
TRBV30 | few | AWSPGLGNQPQH
TRBV5-4 | . | ASSGQGWNTEAF
TRBV19 | . | ASSMRGRGDYT
TRBV6-6 | . | ASSRPQTTGTSSYEQY
TRBV5-1 | . | ASSGQTGGTGYT
TRBV19 | . | ASRPIDRYEQY
TRBV6-5 | . | ASSQGQINSPLH
TRBV7-2 | few | ASSLETSAVGT
TRBV5-1 | . | ASSRDSGPNQPQH
TRBV18 | . | ASSPERLSGGAGEKLF
TRBV30 | . | AWSHEAGTRYGYT
TRBV6-2/TRBV6-3 | . | ASSSLFISNQPQH
TRBV5-4 | . | ASTRGGGASYNEQF
TRBV15 | . | ATSTPTQPQH
TRBV19 | . | ASTAGGPAQH
TRBV30 | . | AWSSASPEQY
TRBV16 | few | ASSQRKGGGAGDTQY
TRBV11-2 | . | ASSRTSGGFETQY
TRBV4-1 | . | ASSRTSGGGGTDTQY
TRBV5-1 | . | ASRQGAGNTEAF